This TCR beta chain was retrieved from a study of cytomegalovirus exposure and HLA in healthy donors. CDR1 is KGHSH, CDR2 LQKENI, per germline. The CDR3 has 13 amino acids. V shed 3 bases and J 7 bases; nucleotides not matched to a gene: 2. Researchers ran the PCR with 60 Vbeta and 13 Jbeta primers. Produced via immunoSEQ multiplex PCR; TCRdb's table is partial and in-frame only. The top ten hold roughly 2.5% of the sample, which has 200,000 to 250,000 clones, around 80% seen once. The sample taken for sequencing was PBMCs. The chain is built from TRBV18 and TRBJ1-5; 8 bases agree with TRBD1. The sequence was collected from a woman aged 60 to 75 in good health and CMV-seropositive. The CDR3 sequence is CASSPTGEQPQHF. The CDR3 DNA reads as TGTGCCAGCTCACCGACAGGGGAACAGCCCCAGCATTTT.